This TCR beta chain derives from a study of vaccination and CD4 T cells after COVID-19. The wider study: Everyone enrolled got two doses of BNT162b2 or mRNA-1273 vaccine. SARS-CoV-2, HCoV-NL63, HCoV-OC43 and HCoV-229E supplied the overlapping spike peptides used to stimulate cells. General study findings and limits: Convalescent participants were relatively few, and none had early post-infection timepoints studied.

Sequenced with the Oncomine TCR Beta short-read assay was DNA taken from cultured CD4+ T cells. MiXCR, run by TCRdb on the PCR reads, gives a single entry per CDR3 protein. The sample holds around 13,000 distinct CDR3 sequences, roughly 74% seen once. As to treatment: approximately nine-day PBMC culture with coronavirus spike peptide pools or control peptides (ViraFEST assay). TCR sequencing followed the expansion of antigen-specific T cells with peptide pools in ViraFEST. The CDR3 extends over 17 amino acids. V trimming: 1 base; J trimming: 6 bases; junction bases outside the gene matches: 12. The germline gives CDR1 DFQATT, CDR2 SNEGSKA (reference sequence). Of note for this clonotype: Its antigen is unidentified.

This chain uses TRBV20-1 with TRBJ1-5, with 10 bases identical to TRBD1. The sequencing here drew on CD4+ T cells from blood, cultured in vitro, taken after SARS-CoV-2 vaccination. This TCR was recovered from a human donor who received a COVID-19 vaccine. The CDR3 nucleotides are TGCAGTGCTAGAGTCGGGGGGGACAGGGGAACGTCTCAGCCCCAGCATTTT. It specifies CSARVGGDRGTSQPQHF.